The present entry profiles one T cell receptor (beta chain) with its context. No antigen is known for it. This CDR3 contains 13 residues. Between the trimmed V and J ends, which lost 7 bases and 3 bases, there was a span of 12 bases. Germline V gene data show CDR1 as MNHNY and CDR2 as SVGAGI (reference sequence). ViraFEST expansion of antigen-specific CD4+ T cells with viral peptide pools preceded sequencing. Culturing for around ten days preceded CD4+ T cell isolation. Infection with SARS-CoV-2 occurred in the person between March and December 2020, and PCR confirmed it. This sample is drawn from a study of vaccination effects on CD4 cells after COVID-19. Using immunoSEQ multiplex PCR, the repertoire was profiled, and TCRdb retains in-frame clones only, with some absent. This table holds about 45,000 clones, 65% to 70% found once.

Material: CD4+ T cells from PBMCs cultured with a peptide pool, obtained before COVID-19 vaccination. This chain joins TRBV6-6 and TRBJ1-1; the D is unclear. The sequence was obtained from a human donor who had a prior SARS-CoV-2 infection. The CDR3 is CASKLVGDTEAFF. The CDR3 nucleotides are TGTGCCAGCAAACTTGTCGGGGACACTGAAGCTTTCTTT.